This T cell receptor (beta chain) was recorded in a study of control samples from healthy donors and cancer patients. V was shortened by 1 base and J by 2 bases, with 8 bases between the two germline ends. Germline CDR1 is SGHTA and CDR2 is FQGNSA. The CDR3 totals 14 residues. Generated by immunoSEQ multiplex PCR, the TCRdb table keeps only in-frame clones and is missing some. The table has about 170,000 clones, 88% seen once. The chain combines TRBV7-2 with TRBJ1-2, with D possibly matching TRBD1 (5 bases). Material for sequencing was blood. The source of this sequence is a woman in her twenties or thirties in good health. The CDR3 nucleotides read TGTGCCAGCAGCTTAGGGCCAGGGAACTATGGCTACACCTTC. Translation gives CASSLGPGNYGYTF.